This T cell receptor (beta chain) was retrieved from a study of T cell responses to AZD1222 COVID-19 vaccine. Germline V CDR1 and CDR2: SEHNR, FQNEAQ (reference sequence). The CDR3 length is 16 residues. The ends were cut back, 5 bases at V and 0 bases at J, with 14 bases in the middle. Profiling relied on immunoSEQ multiplex PCR, and the TCRdb table lists in-frame clones only, not all of them. This table holds around 84,000 clones, approximately 85% found once. In its sample, this clone was seen once. Its specificity is unknown. Study-wide points: Vaccine-associated CD4 TCRs spanned spike, dominant at 160-218 and 743-854. Females outnumbered males among donors, who were mostly white British; clonal diversity was possibly underestimated. Of the AZD1222 recipients, only 5 to 7 were seropositive at baseline.

The TCR originated in an adult who received the AZD1222 COVID-19 vaccine. The material sequenced was peripheral blood, taken 28 days after the second AZD1222 dose. This rearrangement joins TRBV7-9 to TRBJ2-1, with D uncertain. CDR3 sequence: CASSVDSASSYNEQFF. CDR3 bases: TGTGCCAGCAGCGTTGACTCGGCGAGCTCCTACAATGAGCAGTTCTTC.